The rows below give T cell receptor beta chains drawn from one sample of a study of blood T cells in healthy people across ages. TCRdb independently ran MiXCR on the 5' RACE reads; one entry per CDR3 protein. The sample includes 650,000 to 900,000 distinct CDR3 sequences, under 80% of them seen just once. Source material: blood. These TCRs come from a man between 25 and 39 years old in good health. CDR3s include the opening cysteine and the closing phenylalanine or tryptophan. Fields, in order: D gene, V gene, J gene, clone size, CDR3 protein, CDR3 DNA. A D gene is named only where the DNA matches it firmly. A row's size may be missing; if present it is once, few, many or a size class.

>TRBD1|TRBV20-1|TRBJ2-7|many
CSARDRGDYEQYF
TGCAGTGCCCGGGACAGGGGGGACTACGAGCAGTACTTC
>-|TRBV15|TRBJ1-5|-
CATSRGGENQPQHF
TGTGCCACCAGCAGAGGAGGGGAGAATCAGCCCCAGCATTTT
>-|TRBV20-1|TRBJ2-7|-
CSATGGNPYEQYF
TGCAGTGCTACCGGGGGAAACCCCTACGAGCAGTACTTC
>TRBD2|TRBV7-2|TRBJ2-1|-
CASTLKRGDPYNEQFF
TGTGCCAGCACATTAAAGCGGGGGGACCCTTACAATGAGCAGTTCTTC
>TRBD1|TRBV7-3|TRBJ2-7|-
CASSLNRDRGSYEQYF
TGTGCCAGCAGCCTAAACCGGGACAGGGGGTCCTACGAGCAGTACTTC
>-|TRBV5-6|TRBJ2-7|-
CASSPWRVASYEQYF
TGTGCCAGCAGCCCCTGGCGGGTTGCTAGCTACGAGCAGTACTTC
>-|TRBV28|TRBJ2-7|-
CASSPGDSPNIYEQYF
TGTGCCAGCAGTCCGGGGGACAGCCCCAATATTTACGAGCAGTACTTC
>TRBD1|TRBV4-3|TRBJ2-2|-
CASSSRTGVYTGELFF
TGCGCCAGCAGCTCACGGACAGGGGTCTACACCGGGGAGCTGTTTTTT
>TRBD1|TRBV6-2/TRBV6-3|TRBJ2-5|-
CASSYGTGYQETQYF
TGTGCCAGCAGTTACGGGACAGGCTACCAAGAGACCCAGTACTTC
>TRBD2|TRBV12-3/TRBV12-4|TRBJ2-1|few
CASSQRLAGTEQFF
TGTGCCAGCAGCCAAAGACTAGCGGGGACTGAGCAGTTCTTC
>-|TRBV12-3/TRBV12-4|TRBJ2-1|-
CAGSPGASVGSEQFF
TGTGCCGGCAGCCCTGGGGCTAGCGTCGGGTCCGAGCAGTTCTTC
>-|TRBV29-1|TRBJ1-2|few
CSVAGPGYGYTF
TGCAGCGTTGCGGGGCCCGGCTATGGCTACACCTTC
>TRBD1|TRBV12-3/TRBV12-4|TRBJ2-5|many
CASRWTGGETQYF
TGTGCCAGCAGATGGACAGGTGGAGAGACCCAGTACTTC
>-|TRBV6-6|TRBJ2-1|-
CASSYVGPASSYNEQFF
TGTGCCAGCAGTTACGTAGGACCCGCGAGCTCCTACAATGAGCAGTTCTTC
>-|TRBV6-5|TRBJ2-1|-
CASSSGWGVSYNEQFF
TGTGCCAGCAGTTCTGGGTGGGGTGTCTCCTACAATGAGCAGTTCTTC